Shown below are 21 T cell receptor beta chains from a single sample sequenced in a study of beta chain features in type 1 diabetes. Study results and caveats: Shortening of TCRB CDR3s, moderate but significant, appeared in all four CD4+ subsets of Type 1 diabetes patients.

The isolated RNA, all of it, was reverse transcribed, so expressed TCRB transcripts were what got sequenced. The data were produced by immunoSEQ multiplex PCR, yet TCRdb's version contains in-frame clones alone and is incomplete. The repertoire holds 250,000 to 300,000 clones, with approximately 14% as singletons. Their specific antigens are unknown. Sample: naive CD4+ T cells from blood. These TCRs come from a man under 40 with type 1 diabetes.

This clone was picked up a small number of times. This chain connects TRBV5-1 to TRBJ2-4, with D possibly TRBD1 on 5 matching bases. The CDR3 sequence is 16 residues long. The V gene's germline CDR1 is SGHRS and CDR2 YFSETQ. Trimming stripped 0 bases from V and 0 bases from J, with 10 bases between. The CDR3 nucleotides are TGCGCCAGCAGCTTGGCCCTGGGGCTAGCCAAAAACATTCAGTACTTC. Its protein product is CASSLALGLAKNIQYF.

The chain combines TRBV28 with TRBJ2-7; D remains ambiguous. Germline V gene sequence: CDR1 MDHEN, CDR2 SYDVKM. CDR3 length: 13 amino acids. The V and J ends lost 3 bases and 0 bases respectively, with 6 bases between them. DNA for the CDR3: TGTGCCAGCAGTTTTGGCAACTCCTACGAGCAGTACTTC. It encodes CASSFGNSYEQYF.

The chain joins TRBV5-1 to TRBJ1-1; D remains unclear. CDR3 length: 13 amino acids. Germline V gene data show CDR1 as SGHRS and CDR2 as YFSETQ. V shed 0 bases and J shed 6 bases, with 9 bases lying between them. The CDR3 sequence is CASSLAEESEAFF. CDR3 DNA sequence: TGCGCCAGCAGCTTGGCCGAGGAATCTGAAGCTTTCTTT.

The chain employs TRBV1 and TRBJ2-3; the table's D call TRBD2 went unverified against the DNA. TRBV1 is reported as a pseudogene. This CDR3 has 15 residues. CDR3 bases: TGCACCAGCAGACAACAATTGGGAGCCACAGATACGCAGTATTTT. This codes for CTSRQQLGATDTQYF.

V is TRBV5-1 and J is TRBJ1-4; TRBD1 aligns across 9 bases. The V and J ends lost 1 base and 8 bases, in that order; junction bases with no gene match: 3. Germline lookup yields CDR1 SGHRS and CDR2 YFSETQ. This CDR3 region has 14 residues. The CDR3 protein is CASSLTGGKEKLFF. The CDR3 region has the DNA TGCGCCAGCAGCTTGACAGGGGGCAAGGAAAAACTGTTTTTT.

This chain uses TRBV2 with TRBJ2-5; perhaps TRBD1 as D (6 bases). Trimming cost V 0 bases and J 5 bases, with 10 bases left between them. CDR3 length: 14 residues. Per germline, CDR1 SNHLY and CDR2 FYNNEI. In DNA, the CDR3 is TGTGCCAGCAGTGAAGCGACAGGACGGGAGACCCAGTACTTC. This sequence encodes CASSEATGRETQYF.

The V gene is TRBV19, the J gene TRBJ2-1; 9 positions match TRBD1. CDR3 length: 14 amino acids. From germline, CDR1 is LNHDA and CDR2 SQIVND (reference sequence). J gave up 2 bases and V 6 bases, and 2 bases lay outside the gene matches. The CDR3 sequence is CASSRDRAYNEQFF. CDR3 coding DNA: TGTGCCAGTAGCCGGGACAGGGCCTACAATGAGCAGTTCTTC.

This clone was detected a few times. The rearrangement links TRBV28 to TRBJ1-1; D not certain. Germline CDR1 and CDR2: MDHEN and SYDVKM. Trimming removed 2 bases at V and 5 bases at J, with 6 bases between. This CDR3 contains 12 residues. CDR3 nucleotides: TGTGCCAGCAGTTTAAGCGGGACTGAAGCTTTCTTT. It is translated as CASSLSGTEAFF.

The chain has TRBV9 and TRBJ2-2; D unclear. Per the germline V gene, CDR1 is SGDLS and CDR2 is YYNGEE. The V end was cut by 5 bases, the J end by 3 bases, with 11 bases between. The CDR3 is made up of 14 amino acids. The DNA of the CDR3 is TGTGCCAGCAGAGCCGGGTCCTACACCGGGGAGCTGTTTTTT. It specifies CASRAGSYTGELFF.

The chain employs TRBV5-1 and TRBJ2-3; 8 bases match TRBD1. This CDR3 region has 15 residues. Germline assignment: CDR1 SGHRS and CDR2 YFSETQ. The junction had 7 bases not matched to a gene; V was cut back by 3 bases and J by 4 bases. CDR3 loop: CASSSGTGRADTQYF. DNA of the CDR3: TGCGCCAGCAGCTCGGGGACAGGCAGGGCAGATACGCAGTATTTT.

CDR3 nucleotide sequence: TGCAGTGCTAGTGAGGTAACTGAAGCTTTCTTT. Protein sequence: CSASEVTEAFF. The chain recombines TRBV20-1 with TRBJ1-1; D is unresolved. The ends were cut back, 3 bases at V and 5 bases at J, with 7 bases in the middle. The CDR3 is made up of 11 amino acids. CDR1 DFQATT and CDR2 SNEGSKA come from the germline V gene (reference sequence).

In this sample, this clone turned up a few times. V and J are TRBV5-4 and TRBJ2-7; a weak D match, TRBD2 (6 bases). The CDR3 runs to 14 residues. The germline CDR1 and CDR2 sequences are SGHNT and YYREEE (reference sequence). The V end lost 4 bases, the J end lost 3 bases, and 14 bases lay between the germline ends. The CDR3 DNA reads TGTGCCAGCAGCCAAGTCTCCGGGAGCTACGAGCAGTACTTC. The encoded protein is CASSQVSGSYEQYF.

This rearrangement joins TRBV2 to TRBJ2-7, with 8 bases aligning to TRBD1. CDR1 is SNHLY, CDR2 FYNNEI, per germline. The CDR3 is made up of 15 amino acids. V gave up 3 bases and J gave up 1 base; unmatched junction bases: 5. The CDR3 DNA follows: TGTGCCAGCAGTGATCCAGGGGGCGCGTCCTACGAGCAGTACTTC. Protein: CASSDPGGASYEQYF.

The genes are TRBV2 and TRBJ2-1, with TRBD2 matching 7 bases. Germline V gene sequence: CDR1 SNHLY, CDR2 FYNNEI. The trim removed 7 bases at V and 2 bases at J, leaving 14 bases unmatched. CDR3 length: 17 amino acids. The chain's CDR3 is CASTQDGGAGTYNEQFF. The CDR3 DNA follows: TGTGCCAGCACCCAGGATGGAGGAGCGGGAACCTACAATGAGCAGTTCTTC.

This clone was counted only a few times. Distinct nucleotide sequences in the sample also encode this CDR3. DNA for the CDR3: TGTGCCAGCAGCGTAGGCCTAGCAGAAGAGACCCAGTACTTC. Protein: CASSVGLAEETQYF. The gene calls are TRBV9 and TRBJ2-5, with D tentatively TRBD2 (5 bases). The length of the CDR3 is 14 residues. Germline V gene sequence: CDR1 SGDLS, CDR2 YYNGEE. The ends were cut back, 0 bases at V and 3 bases at J, with 9 bases in the middle.

V gene TRBV6-6 combines with J gene TRBJ1-1, with TRBD1 matching over 8 bases. Losses at the gene ends were 5 bases for V and 11 bases for J; bases not matched to a gene: 10. CDR3 length: 13 amino acids. The germline CDR1 and CDR2 sequences are MNHNY and SVGAGI (reference sequence). The CDR3 DNA is TGTGCCAGCAGTCCGTCCGAGGACAGGGCTGCTTTCTTT. The encoded protein is CASSPSEDRAAFF.

The CDR3 protein is CASSLGAAGGEQFF. CDR3 DNA: TGCGCCAGCAGCTTGGGGGCCGCAGGGGGTGAGCAGTTCTTC. The V gene is TRBV5-1, the J gene TRBJ2-1; 7 bases are a match to TRBD1. V lost 0 bases and J lost 9; bases outside the gene matches: 6. This CDR3 is built from 14 residues. CDR1 and CDR2 (germline): SGHRS, YFSETQ.

This clone has only a few counts. The chain recombines TRBV5-1 with TRBJ1-1, with unresolved D. The CDR3 is made up of 13 amino acids. Trimming shortened V by 4 bases and J by 3 bases, and 10 bases separated the two germline ends. Per the germline V gene, CDR1 is SGHRS and CDR2 is YFSETQ. The CDR3 is CASSIGEYTEAFF. CDR3 nucleotide sequence: TGCGCCAGCAGCATAGGAGAATACACTGAAGCTTTCTTT.

The gene calls are TRBV30 and TRBJ2-7; 10 bases agree with TRBD2. Germline loops: CDR1 GTSNPN, CDR2 SVGIG (reference sequence). The ends lost 5 bases at V and 3 bases at J; junction bases unmatched: 4. The length of the CDR3 is 13 residues. The CDR3 nucleotides are TGTGCCTGGGCCCTAGCGGGAGTCTACGAGCAGTACTTC. Amino acid sequence: CAWALAGVYEQYF.

V gene TRBV11-2 combines with J gene TRBJ2-3; TRBD1 matches 7 bases. Germline lookup yields CDR1 SGHAT and CDR2 FQNNGV. V shed 3 bases, J shed 3 bases, and the junction held 6 bases outside the gene matches. CDR3 length: 15 amino acids. CDR3 amino acids: CASSLTGIDTDTQYF. The CDR3 DNA sequence: TGTGCCAGCAGCTTGACAGGGATTGATACAGATACGCAGTATTTT.

This clone has more than one count but fewer than ten. The V gene is TRBV5-1, the J gene TRBJ2-2; D is possibly TRBD1 (6 bases). The germline V gene encodes CDR1 SGHRS and CDR2 YFSETQ. The CDR3 covers 13 residues. The germline V and J ends were trimmed by 6 bases and 8 bases, with 14 bases remaining between them. This chain's CDR3 is CASTTQGLGELFF. CDR3 in DNA: TGCGCCAGCACTACGCAGGGGCTAGGGGAGCTGTTTTTT. The full variable domain, rest sourced from reference TRBV5-1 and TRBJ2-2, is KAGVTQTPRYLIKTRGQQVTLSCSPISGHRSVSWYQQTPGQGLQFLFEYFSETQRNKGNFPGRFSGRQFSNSRSEMNVSTLELGDSALYLCASTTQGLGELFFGEGSRLTVL.